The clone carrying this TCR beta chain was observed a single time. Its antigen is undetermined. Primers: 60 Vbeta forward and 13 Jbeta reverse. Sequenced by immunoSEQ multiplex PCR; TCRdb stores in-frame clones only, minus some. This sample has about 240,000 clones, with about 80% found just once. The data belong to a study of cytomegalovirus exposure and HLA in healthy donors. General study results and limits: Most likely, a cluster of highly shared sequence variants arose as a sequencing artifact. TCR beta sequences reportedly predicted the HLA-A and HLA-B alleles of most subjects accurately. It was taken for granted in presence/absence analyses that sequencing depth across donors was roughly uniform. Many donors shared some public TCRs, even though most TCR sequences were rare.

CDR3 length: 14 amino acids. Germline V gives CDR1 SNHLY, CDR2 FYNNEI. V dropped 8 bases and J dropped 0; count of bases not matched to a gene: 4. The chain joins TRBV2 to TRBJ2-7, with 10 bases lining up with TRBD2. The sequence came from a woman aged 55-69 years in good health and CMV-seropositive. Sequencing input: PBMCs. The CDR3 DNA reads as TGTGCCAGCGCGACTAGCGGGCTCTCCTACGAGCAGTACTTC. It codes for CASATSGLSYEQYF.